This T cell receptor beta chain was sequenced for a study of T cells after yellow fever vaccination. MiXCR, applied by TCRdb to the 5' RACE reads, yields one record per CDR3 protein. Of about 150,000 distinct CDR3 sequences in the sample, approximately 6.2% were seen once. Findings and caveats of the study: Repertoires obtained by FACS sorting could include abundant clonotypes that entered as contaminants from the bulk population.

About this clonotype itself: What it binds is not known.

The source was CD4+ T cells sorted from PBMCs, collected on the day of the first yellow fever vaccination. The clonotype comes from a man aged 18 to 29 who received the YFV17D yellow fever vaccine.

CDR3 region: CASSMRGGGTEAFF. The DNA of the CDR3 is TGTGCCAGTAGTATGAGAGGGGGAGGCACTGAAGCTTTCTTT. The V gene is TRBV19, the J gene TRBJ1-1, with a weak D call TRBD1 (6 bases). This CDR3 is built from 14 residues. Trimming took off 3 bases at V and 4 bases at J, with 12 bases between the two ends. The germline V gene has CDR1 LNHDA and CDR2 SQIVND (reference sequence).